A selection of T cell receptor beta chains follows, all from one sample in a study of T cell repertoires in cytomegalovirus infection. Their target antigens are unknown. Using its own MiXCR run on the reads, TCRdb lists one record per CDR3 protein. The repertoire consists of under 200,000 distinct CDR3 sequences, with roughly 20% occurring once and the leading ten covering about 25%. The specimen comprised CD8+ T cells from cultured PBMCs, sampled from culture after CMV antigen stimulation. Receptors originate from a human donor in good health (CMV status not recorded). Some clones in this sample may be carry-over from other donors' samples. Both conserved end residues are part of each CDR3. The D gene is left open where the match is weak. Clone sizes are given selectively: once, few, many, or a class where the clone is expanded.

>few|TRBV7-9|TRBD1|TRBJ2-2
CASSRSNLQGARTGELFF
TGTGCCAGCAGCCGCTCGAACCTCCAGGGGGCGAGAACCGGGGAGCTGTTTTTT
>few|TRBV7-2|NA|TRBJ2-1
CASSSRRLPRANNEQFF
TGTGCCAGCAGTAGTCGGAGGCTGCCAAGGGCGAACAATGAGCAGTTCTTC
>many|TRBV12-3/TRBV12-4|NA|TRBJ1-1
CASSYTTVNTEAFF
TGTGCCAGCAGTTATACGACGGTGAACACTGAAGCTTTCTTT
>few|TRBV14|TRBD1|TRBJ1-1
CASSQIDRANTEAFF
TGTGCCAGCAGCCAGATCGACAGGGCGAACACTGAAGCTTTCTTT
>few|TRBV7-9|NA|TRBJ1-2
CASSLASAVAASRERGYGYTF
TGTGCCAGCAGCTTAGCGTCCGCTGTGGCAGCGTCCAGGGAGAGAGGGTATGGCTACACCTTC
>NA|TRBV7-6|TRBD1|TRBJ2-1
CASSLRARGNEQFF
TGTGCCAGCAGCTTAAGAGCCAGGGGGAATGAGCAGTTCTTC
>NA|TRBV7-9|TRBD2|TRBJ2-2
CASSSPGLARTGELFF
TGTGCCAGCAGCTCACCGGGACTAGCGCGCACCGGGGAGCTGTTTTTT
>NA|TRBV6-1|NA|TRBJ2-4
CASSEQDLAKNIQYF
TGTGCCAGCAGTGAACAGGACTTAGCCAAAAACATTCAGTACTTC
>few|TRBV2|NA|TRBJ1-5
CASSERGYSNQPQHF
TGTGCCAGCAGTGAACGAGGTTATAGCAATCAGCCCCAGCATTTT
>NA|TRBV6-5|TRBD1|TRBJ2-7
CASSYGGTGVYEQYF
TGTGCCAGCAGTTACGGCGGGACAGGGGTCTACGAGCAGTACTTC
>few|TRBV12-3/TRBV12-4|TRBD1|TRBJ1-2
CASRHIPGQGANGYTF
TGTGCCAGCAGACATATTCCGGGACAGGGGGCGAATGGCTACACCTTC
>NA|TRBV7-6|NA|TRBJ1-2
CASSLVKGLAAVGGYTF
TGTGCCAGCAGCTTAGTAAAAGGACTGGCAGCCGTCGGTGGCTACACCTTC
>many|TRBV5-6|TRBD1|TRBJ1-1
CASSFYFDRDRDGNTEAFF
TGTGCCAGCAGCTTCTACTTTGACCGGGACAGGGACGGGAACACTGAAGCTTTCTTT
>NA|TRBV11-2|NA|TRBJ2-1
CASSFQISGYNEQFF
TGTGCCAGCAGCTTCCAGATCTCAGGGTATAATGAGCAGTTCTTC
>few|TRBV27|NA|TRBJ1-5
CASSWVGQPQHF
TGTGCCAGCAGTTGGGTCGGACAGCCCCAGCATTTT
>few|TRBV7-2|NA|TRBJ1-3
CASSLDGGVGNTIYF
TGTGCCAGCAGCTTAGATGGAGGGGTAGGAAACACCATATATTTT
>NA|TRBV7-2|NA|TRBJ2-3
CASIEQRGTFATQYF
TGTGCCAGCATCGAGCAAAGGGGAACTTTCGCTACGCAGTATTTT
>NA|TRBV12-3/TRBV12-4|NA|TRBJ1-1
CASSSRLNTEAFF
TGTGCCAGCAGCTCCCGTTTGAACACTGAAGCTTTCTTT
>few|TRBV12-3/TRBV12-4|TRBD2|TRBJ2-1
CASSFGHGTRGSDEQFF
TGTGCCAGCAGTTTCGGGCACGGGACTAGGGGATCGGATGAGCAGTTCTTC
>few|TRBV24-1|NA|TRBJ2-1
CATEGGESYNEQFF
TGTGCCACAGAAGGAGGGGAGTCCTACAATGAGCAGTTCTTC
>few|TRBV7-9|TRBD1|TRBJ1-2
CASSHGTGEVYGYTF
TGTGCCAGCAGCCACGGGACAGGGGAGGTCTATGGCTACACCTTC
>NA|TRBV19|TRBD1|TRBJ2-1
CASSPQTGWYEQFF
TGTGCCAGTAGTCCACAGACAGGGTGGTATGAGCAGTTCTTC
>few|TRBV7-9|NA|TRBJ1-3
CASSSPSFPGNTIYF
TGTGCCAGCAGTTCCCCCTCCTTTCCTGGAAACACCATATATTTT
>NA|TRBV7-9|NA|TRBJ1-2
CASSRNYGYTF
TGTGCCAGCAGCCGGAACTATGGCTACACCTTC
>NA|TRBV28|NA|TRBJ1-5
CASTPNGKDFSNQPQHF
TGTGCCAGCACCCCGAATGGGAAAGACTTTAGCAATCAGCCCCAGCATTTT
>few|TRBV6-2/TRBV6-3|TRBD2|TRBJ2-2
CASSETSGGSTGELFF
TGTGCCAGCAGTGAAACTAGCGGGGGGTCCACCGGGGAGCTGTTTTTT
>many|TRBV2|NA|TRBJ1-3
CASSDSLNSGNTIYF
TGTGCCAGCAGTGATTCACTGAACTCTGGAAACACCATATATTTT
>few|TRBV25-1|NA|TRBJ1-2
CASSALGYGYTF
TGTGCCAGCAGTGCATTGGGCTATGGCTACACCTTC
>few|TRBV12-5|TRBD1|TRBJ2-2
CASGQGAGELFF
TGTGCTAGTGGTCAGGGGGCCGGGGAGCTGTTTTTT
>NA|TRBV6-2/TRBV6-3|NA|TRBJ2-6
CASSQPGNSGANVLTF
TGTGCCAGCAGCCAACCAGGGAACTCTGGGGCCAACGTCCTGACTTTC
>NA|TRBV20-1|TRBD2|TRBJ2-3
CSARGYETSGYTDTQYF
TGCAGTGCTAGAGGCTACGAGACTAGCGGTTACACAGATACGCAGTATTTT
>NA|TRBV5-1|NA|TRBJ1-2
CASSISGTPRDFFYGYTF
TGCGCCAGCAGCATCTCCGGGACGCCTCGAGATTTTTTCTATGGCTACACCTTC
>NA|TRBV7-6|NA|TRBJ1-6
CASSAERNNSPLHF
TGTGCCAGCAGCGCCGAGAGGAATAATTCACCCCTCCACTTT
>NA|TRBV19|NA|TRBJ1-1
CASSQKGNTEAFF
TGTGCCAGTAGTCAAAAGGGGAACACTGAAGCTTTCTTT
>NA|TRBV6-1|TRBD1|TRBJ2-7
CASSEGTGGYEQYF
TGTGCCAGCAGTGAAGGGACAGGGGGCTACGAGCAGTACTTC
>NA|TRBV7-2|NA|TRBJ2-1
CASSLTGDSYNEQFF
TGTGCCAGCAGCTTAACCGGGGACTCCTACAATGAGCAGTTCTTC
>few|TRBV11-2|NA|TRBJ1-2
CASSLGSDGYTF
TGTGCCAGCAGCTTAGGGTCTGATGGCTACACCTTC
>few|TRBV7-6|TRBD1|TRBJ2-2
CASSPTFLWPGQGNTGELFF
TGTGCCAGCAGCCCTACCTTTCTCTGGCCGGGACAGGGAAACACCGGGGAGCTGTTTTTT
>few|TRBV7-9|NA|TRBJ2-5
CASSGNQETQYF
TGTGCCAGCAGCGGGAACCAAGAGACCCAGTACTTC
>NA|TRBV28|TRBD1|TRBJ1-6
CASSSGTVVSISSYNSPLHF
TGTGCCAGCAGTTCCGGGACAGTGGTATCGATTAGCTCCTATAATTCACCCCTCCACTTT
>NA|TRBV7-2|NA|TRBJ1-1
CASSLGGRGDKYRDTEAFF
TGTGCCAGCAGCTTAGGGGGGAGGGGAGATAAGTATAGAGACACTGAAGCTTTCTTT
>NA|TRBV6-5|TRBD2|TRBJ2-1
CASNPGLAYNEQFF
TGTGCCAGCAATCCAGGACTAGCGTACAATGAGCAGTTCTTC
>few|TRBV7-6|TRBD1|TRBJ1-1
CASSSDRSRGTEAFF
TGTGCCAGCAGCTCGGACAGGTCTCGGGGGACTGAAGCTTTCTTT
>NA|TRBV11-3|NA|TRBJ1-1
CASSSQEVDEAFF
TGTGCCAGCAGCTCACAGGAGGTTGATGAAGCTTTCTTT
>NA|TRBV7-6|TRBD1|TRBJ1-4
CASRPGQGVDRHEKLFF
TGTGCCAGCAGACCCGGGCAGGGGGTAGACCGGCACGAAAAACTGTTTTTT
>few|TRBV7-9|TRBD1|TRBJ2-3
CASSSDRGRWADTQYF
TGTGCCAGCAGCTCAGACAGGGGGCGATGGGCAGATACGCAGTATTTT
>NA|TRBV7-6|TRBD2|TRBJ2-2
CASSLRAGELTGELFF
TGTGCCAGCAGCTTACGAGCGGGGGAACTCACCGGGGAGCTGTTTTTT
>NA|TRBV7-8|NA|TRBJ1-2
CASSLGGGRRQYPTYGYTF
TGTGCCAGCAGCTTAGGGGGGGGGAGGAGGCAATACCCTACATATGGCTACACCTTC